Following are 25 T cell receptor beta chains from one sample sequenced in a study of T cells in tuberculosis. TCRdb keeps only in-frame clones here, not all; method: immunoSEQ multiplex PCR. The data hold nearly 35,000 clones, with about 89% observed a single time. The sequenced material came from PBMCs. The receptors stem from a donor aged 5 to 30 with latent tuberculosis or without tuberculosis infection.

The CDR3 DNA reads as TGTGCCTGGAGTGTAATGCAGGAGCAGTTCTTC. It is translated as CAWSVMQEQFF. The chain links TRBV30 to TRBJ2-1; D uncertain. V was clipped by 0 bases and J by 10 bases, with 7 bases between them. The CDR3 runs to 11 residues. CDR1 is GTSNPN and CDR2 is SVGIG in the germline V gene (reference sequence).

The rearrangement joins TRBV28 to TRBJ2-5, with 7 bases aligning to TRBD1. This CDR3 is 13 amino acids long. V shed 6 bases and J 3 bases; nucleotides not matched to a gene: 4. Germline CDR1 and CDR2: MDHEN and SYDVKM. In DNA form, the CDR3 reads TGTGCCAGCAGCGGGACAGCTAAAGAGACCCAGTACTTC. Its protein product is CASSGTAKETQYF.

The chain carries TRBV18 and TRBJ2-7; D remains unclear. The CDR3 is 12 amino acids. CDR1 and CDR2 (germline): KGHSH, LQKENI. V lost 4 bases to trimming and J lost 2 bases, with 6 bases between them. CDR3 sequence: CASSRIPYEQYF. The DNA of the CDR3 is TGTGCCAGCTCACGTATCCCCTACGAGCAGTACTTC.

The V gene is TRBV28, the J gene TRBJ2-1; TRBD2 aligns across 7 bases. The J segment lost 1 base and the V segment lost 6 bases, leaving 9 bases of the junction unmatched. In germline, CDR1 is MDHEN, CDR2 SYDVKM. The CDR3 has 16 amino acids. CDR3 sequence (DNA): TGTGCCAGCAGCCAATGGCGGGAGAGTTCCTACAATGAGCAGTTCTTC. Protein product: CASSQWRESSYNEQFF.

This rearrangement joins TRBV5-1 to TRBJ2-7; D may be TRBD2 (6 bases). Germline-derived CDR1 and CDR2 are SGHRS and YFSETQ. The length of the CDR3 is 13 residues. Trimming removed 6 bases from V and 2 bases from J, with 12 bases in between. The CDR3 spells CASKVAEAYEQYF. In DNA form, the CDR3 reads TGCGCCAGCAAAGTAGCGGAGGCCTACGAGCAGTACTTC.

The rearrangement links TRBV29-1 to TRBJ1-2; 11 bases fit TRBD1. Germline V gene sequence: CDR1 SQVTM, CDR2 ANQGSEA. Germline trimming cut 7 bases from V and 1 base from J; bases unmatched to any gene: 2. The CDR3 runs to 13 residues. The DNA for the CDR3 is TGCAGCGCTGGGACAGGGGGTAACTATGGCTACACCTTC. Amino acid sequence: CSAGTGGNYGYTF.

This chain uses TRBV9 with TRBJ1-4; tentatively, D is TRBD1 (6 bases). This CDR3 is built from 16 residues. Deletions cut 4 bases from V and 1 base from J, with 14 bases between. CDR1 is SGDLS and CDR2 is YYNGEE in the germline V gene. The CDR3 region has the DNA TGTGCCAGCAGCCCGGGGGGGGCGCTAACTAATGAAAAACTGTTTTTT. Protein sequence: CASSPGGALTNEKLFF.

The CDR3 region has the DNA TGTGCCAGCAGCTTAGGACGTCGACGGGATTCACCCCTCCACTTT. Translated: CASSLGRRRDSPLHF. The chain combines TRBV7-9 with TRBJ1-6; no reliable D call. Between the trimmed V and J ends, which lost 1 base and 8 bases, there was a span of 12 bases. The V gene's germline CDR1 is SEHNR and CDR2 FQNEAQ (reference sequence). CDR3 size: 15 residues.

The rearrangement joins TRBV30 to TRBJ1-1; 10 bases match TRBD1. V was pared by 3 bases and J by 5 bases, with 12 bases of the junction left unmatched. Germline V gene data show CDR1 as GTSNPN and CDR2 as SVGIG (reference sequence). The CDR3 loop spans 16 amino acids. CDR3 region: CAWRRTRDRGGTEAFF. In nucleotides, the CDR3 is TGTGCCTGGAGGAGGACACGGGACAGGGGAGGGACTGAAGCTTTCTTT.

This chain uses TRBV27 with TRBJ2-7; possible D gene TRBD1, 6 bases. Per germline, CDR1 MNHEY and CDR2 SMNVEV (reference sequence). V was clipped by 5 bases and J by 0 bases, with 11 bases between them. The CDR3 covers 14 residues. CDR3 sequence: CASSPGQSSYEQYF. CDR3 DNA sequence: TGTGCCAGCAGTCCTGGACAGAGCTCCTACGAGCAGTACTTC.

The chain joins TRBV4-1 to TRBJ2-4; 9 bases line up with TRBD2. Unmatched junction bases numbered 10, after V lost 4 bases and J lost 0 bases. Germline CDR1 is MGHRA and CDR2 is YSYEKL. The CDR3 consists of 18 residues. The CDR3 DNA is TGCGCCAGCAGCCCAGGCAGGGCGGGGGGGCTAGCCAAAAACATTCAGTACTTC. It codes for CASSPGRAGGLAKNIQYF.

The chain has TRBV12-5 and TRBJ2-2; D gene ambiguous. This CDR3 contains 13 residues. Per the germline V gene, CDR1 is LGHNT and CDR2 is FRNRAP. Trimming shortened V by 6 bases and J by 3 bases, and 8 bases separated the two germline ends. CDR3 residues: CASGLVDTGELFF. The CDR3 coding sequence is TGTGCTAGTGGATTAGTGGACACCGGGGAGCTGTTTTTT.

This clone appeared a single time. This chain connects TRBV19 to TRBJ2-1; the D is unclear. CDR1 is LNHDA, CDR2 SQIVND, per germline (reference sequence). CDR3 length: 13 residues. Trimming took 5 bases from V and 3 from J, leaving 8 bases between them. The CDR3 region has the DNA TGTGCCAGTAGTCGGAGCCACTACAATGAGCAGTTCTTC. Its translation: CASSRSHYNEQFF.

A single count supports this clone. This chain links TRBV5-1 with TRBJ1-1, with D unresolved. CDR1 and CDR2 (germline): SGHRS, YFSETQ. The CDR3 is 13 residues long. Trimming took off 2 bases at V and 2 bases at J, with 7 bases between the two ends. This CDR3 is CASSFAANTEAFF. The CDR3 DNA follows: TGCGCCAGCAGCTTTGCGGCTAACACTGAAGCTTTCTTT.

In DNA, the CDR3 is TGTGCCAGCAGCTTAGTTCGGGGATCAGGCGACACCGGGGAGCTGTTTTTT. This sequence encodes CASSLVRGSGDTGELFF. The chain employs TRBV7-2 and TRBJ2-2; TRBD2 is a possible D gene (5 bases). Trimming removed 1 base from V and 3 bases from J, with 15 bases in between. The CDR3 runs to 17 residues. Germline CDR1 and CDR2: SGHTA and FQGNSA.

The V call is TRBV28, the J call TRBJ2-7, with D perhaps TRBD2 (6 bases). Germline V gene lookup returns CDR1 MDHEN and CDR2 SYDVKM. The CDR3 runs 11 residues. Trimming took off 10 bases at V and 4 bases at J, with 11 bases between the two ends. CDR3 sequence reads: CATGGSYEQYF. Written as DNA, the CDR3 is TGTGCCACTGGGGGGAGTTACGAGCAGTACTTC.

The chain uses TRBV9 and TRBJ2-1, with 8 bases lining up with TRBD2. CDR3 length equals 15 residues. CDR1 and CDR2 (germline): SGDLS, YYNGEE. The junction had 4 bases not matched to a gene; V was cut back by 1 base and J by 4 bases. CDR3 sequence (DNA): TGTGCCAGCAGCGTACCGGGGGGGCGTTACAATGAGCAGTTCTTC. This encodes CASSVPGGRYNEQFF.

The J gene is TRBJ1-2, the V gene TRBV2; TRBD1 might be the D (6 bases). The V gene's germline CDR1 is SNHLY and CDR2 FYNNEI. V lost 5 bases and J lost 5, with 12 bases in between. The CDR3 extends over 13 amino acids. The CDR3 reads CASSRDINYGYTF. DNA for the CDR3: TGTGCCAGCAGTAGGGACATCAATTATGGCTACACCTTC.

The V gene is TRBV28, the J gene TRBJ2-2, with no clear D. CDR3 size: 13 residues. Germline lookup yields CDR1 MDHEN and CDR2 SYDVKM. V was shortened by 6 bases and J by 1 base, with 6 bases between the two germline ends. CDR3 sequence: CASRKRNTGELFF. CDR3 coding DNA: TGTGCCAGCAGGAAGCGGAACACCGGGGAGCTGTTTTTT.

This clone was detected once. V gene TRBV4-3 combines with J gene TRBJ2-2; TRBD2 is a possible D gene (5 bases). This CDR3 contains 16 residues. V was pared by 3 bases and J by 1 base, with 12 bases between. Germline loops: CDR1 LGHNA, CDR2 YSLEER. The CDR3 sequence: CASSQKRAGNTGELFF. The CDR3 DNA follows: TGCGCCAGCAGCCAGAAGAGGGCCGGGAACACCGGGGAGCTGTTTTTT.

This sequence joins TRBV5-8 and TRBJ2-2; TRBD1 agrees at 7 bases. Germline assignment: CDR1 SGHTS and CDR2 YDEGEE. J lost 2 bases, V lost 3 bases, and 4 bases had no gene match. This CDR3 has 15 amino acids. The chain's CDR3 is CASSSGQANTGELFF. The DNA of the CDR3 is TGTGCCAGCAGCTCCGGACAGGCTAACACCGGGGAGCTGTTTTTT.

V gene TRBV18 combines with J gene TRBJ1-1; TRBD1 matches at 7 bases. V shed 2 bases, J shed 0 bases, and the junction held 15 bases outside the gene matches. This CDR3 spans 19 amino acids. CDR1 is KGHSH, CDR2 LQKENI, per germline. The CDR3 spells CASSPLSPGQLNMNTEAFF. The CDR3 coding sequence is TGTGCCAGCTCACCATTGTCCCCGGGACAGCTCAACATGAACACTGAAGCTTTCTTT.

The chain is built from TRBV5-1 and TRBJ2-7; perhaps TRBD1 as D (6 bases). Germline loops: CDR1 SGHRS, CDR2 YFSETQ. This CDR3 region has 14 residues. The V gene lost 3 bases and the J gene lost 7 bases, with 17 bases spanning the gap. CDR3 protein: CASSSWADSLEQYF. CDR3 DNA: TGCGCCAGCAGCTCTTGGGCGGACAGCCTAGAGCAGTACTTC.

The chain couples TRBV29-1 to TRBJ2-7, with TRBD1 matching over 7 bases. The CDR3 consists of 13 residues. Trimming cost V 4 bases and J 1 base; bases outside gene matches: 4. Germline V gene sequence: CDR1 SQVTM, CDR2 ANQGSEA. This CDR3 is CSVVDRMSYEQYF. The CDR3 nucleotides are TGCAGCGTTGTGGACAGGATGTCCTACGAGCAGTACTTC.

The chain employs TRBV28 and TRBJ1-4; 8 bases agree with TRBD1. The V and J ends lost 0 bases and 4 bases, in that order; junction bases with no gene match: 4. The CDR3 covers 16 residues. The germline CDR1 and CDR2 sequences are MDHEN and SYDVKM. CDR3 region: CASSLWRQGINEKLFF. The DNA for the CDR3 is TGTGCCAGCAGTTTATGGAGACAGGGGATTAATGAAAAACTGTTTTTT.